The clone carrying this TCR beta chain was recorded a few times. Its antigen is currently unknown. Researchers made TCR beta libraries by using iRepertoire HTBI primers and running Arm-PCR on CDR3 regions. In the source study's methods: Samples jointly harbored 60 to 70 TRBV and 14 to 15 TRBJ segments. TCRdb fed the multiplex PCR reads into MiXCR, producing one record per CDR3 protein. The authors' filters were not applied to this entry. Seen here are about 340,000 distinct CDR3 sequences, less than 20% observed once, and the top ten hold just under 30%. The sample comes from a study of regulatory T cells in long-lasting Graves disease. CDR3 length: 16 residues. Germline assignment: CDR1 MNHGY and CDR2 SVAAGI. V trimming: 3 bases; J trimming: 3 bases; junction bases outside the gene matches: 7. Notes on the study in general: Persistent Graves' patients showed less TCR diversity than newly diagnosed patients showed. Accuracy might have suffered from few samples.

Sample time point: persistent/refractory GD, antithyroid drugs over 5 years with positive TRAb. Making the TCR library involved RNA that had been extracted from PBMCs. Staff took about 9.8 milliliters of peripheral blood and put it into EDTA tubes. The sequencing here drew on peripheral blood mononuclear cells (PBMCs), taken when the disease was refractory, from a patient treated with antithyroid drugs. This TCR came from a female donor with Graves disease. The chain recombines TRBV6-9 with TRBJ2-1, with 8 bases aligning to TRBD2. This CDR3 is CASSYGGLADYNEQFF. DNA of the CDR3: TGTGCCAGCAGTTACGGCGGACTAGCAGACTACAATGAGCAGTTCTTC.